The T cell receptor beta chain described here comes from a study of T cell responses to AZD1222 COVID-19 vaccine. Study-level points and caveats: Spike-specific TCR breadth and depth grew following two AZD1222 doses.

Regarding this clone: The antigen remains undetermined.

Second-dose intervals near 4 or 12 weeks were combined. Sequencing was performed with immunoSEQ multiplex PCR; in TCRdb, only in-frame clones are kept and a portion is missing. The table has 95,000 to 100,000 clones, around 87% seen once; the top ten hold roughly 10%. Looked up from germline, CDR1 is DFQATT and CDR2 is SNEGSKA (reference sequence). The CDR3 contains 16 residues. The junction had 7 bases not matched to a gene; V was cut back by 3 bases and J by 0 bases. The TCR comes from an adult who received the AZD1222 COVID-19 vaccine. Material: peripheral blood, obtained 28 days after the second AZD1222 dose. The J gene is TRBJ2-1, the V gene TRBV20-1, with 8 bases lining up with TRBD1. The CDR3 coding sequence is TGCAGTGCTAGTACTACAGGGGGAAGCTCCTACAATGAGCAGTTCTTC. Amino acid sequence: CSASTTGGSSYNEQFF.